A selection of T cell receptor beta chains follows, all from one sample in a study of T cells in Graves' hyperthyroidism and ophthalmopathy. TCRdb ran MiXCR on the multiplex PCR reads and lists one entry per CDR3 protein. The sample records about 290,000 distinct CDR3 sequences, roughly 15% being singletons. Sequencing used blood. Every receptor here comes from a woman in her forties with Graves' hyperthyroidism. The CDR3 runs from the conserved cysteine through the conserved F or W. D genes are given only for firm matches. Clone size appears in some rows only: once, few, many, or a class for an expanded clone.

v_gene,d_gene,j_gene,abundance,CDR3aa,CDR3nt
TRBV20-1,.,TRBJ1-4,many,CSARDSGRDNEKLFF,TGCAGTGCTAGAGATTCAGGGCGGGATAATGAAAAACTGTTTTTT
TRBV29-1,.,TRBJ2-5,many,CSVEGAAGRQETQYF,TGCAGCGTTGAAGGCGCGGCGGGACGACAAGAGACCCAGTACTTC
TRBV3-1,TRBD1,TRBJ2-7,many,CASSQPGQGVYEQYF,TGTGCCAGCAGCCAACCGGGACAGGGGGTCTACGAGCAGTACTTC
TRBV5-1,.,TRBJ2-6,.,CASSLAGGVGANVLTF,TGCGCCAGCAGCTTGGCCGGGGGTGTCGGGGCCAACGTCCTGACTTTC
TRBV16,TRBD1,TRBJ2-5,.,CASSSATGGETQYF,TGTGCCAGCAGTTCAGCCACAGGGGGGGAGACCCAGTACTTC
TRBV5-1,TRBD2,TRBJ2-1,few,CASSLDPSGYNEQFF,TGCGCCAGCAGCTTGGACCCTAGCGGATACAATGAGCAGTTCTTC
TRBV6-1,TRBD2,TRBJ2-7,many,CATFRDYPYEQYF,TGTGCCACTTTCCGGGACTACCCCTACGAGCAGTACTTC
TRBV20-1,.,TRBJ2-7,.,CSAREQAALRSYEQYF,TGCAGTGCTAGAGAGCAAGCGGCCTTACGCTCCTACGAGCAGTACTTC
TRBV20-1,.,TRBJ2-2,many,CSAREQANTGELFF,TGCAGTGCTAGAGAACAGGCGAACACCGGGGAGCTGTTTTTT
TRBV9,.,TRBJ1-2,few,CASSPRGGAPKGYGYTF,TGTGCCAGCAGCCCCCGAGGAGGGGCGCCTAAAGGGTATGGCTACACCTTC
TRBV24-1,TRBD1,TRBJ2-1,few,CATSDRGRGNEQFF,TGTGCCACCAGTGACAGGGGGCGCGGTAATGAGCAGTTCTTC
TRBV5-5,.,TRBJ2-5,few,CASQILARPLDGFQETQYF,TGTGCCAGTCAGATACTAGCCCGCCCACTAGATGGGTTTCAAGAGACCCAGTACTTC
TRBV20-1,TRBD2,TRBJ2-3,many,CSARPAGASGTDTQYF,TGCAGTGCTAGACCCGCGGGAGCTAGCGGGACTGATACGCAGTATTTT
TRBV5-5,.,TRBJ2-5,.,CASSQVANQETQYF,TGTGCCAGCAGCCAAGTAGCGAATCAAGAGACCCAGTACTTC
TRBV10-2,.,TRBJ2-3,many,CASSDGRSGNTQYF,TGCGCCAGCAGTGATGGGCGTTCAGGGAATACGCAGTATTTT
TRBV29-1,TRBD2,TRBJ2-3,many,CSVEGLAGGDTQYF,TGCAGCGTTGAGGGACTAGCGGGAGGAGATACGCAGTATTTT
TRBV12-3/TRBV12-4,.,TRBJ1-4,few,CASSFRYGEKLFF,TGTGCCAGCAGTTTCCGATACGGGGAAAAACTGTTTTTT
TRBV6-1,.,TRBJ2-7,many,CASSARRDYEQYF,TGTGCCAGCAGTGCCCGGAGGGACTACGAGCAGTACTTC
TRBV11-2,.,TRBJ1-1,many,CASSSFGEMNTEAFF,TGTGCCAGCAGCTCCTTCGGGGAAATGAACACTGAAGCTTTCTTT
TRBV12-3/TRBV12-4,.,TRBJ2-3,many,CASSFGAAPPDTQYF,TGTGCCAGCAGTTTTGGGGCCGCGCCTCCGGATACGCAGTATTTT
TRBV3-1,.,TRBJ2-5,.,CASSPGLPETQYF,TGTGCCAGCAGCCCGGGACTTCCAGAGACCCAGTACTTC
TRBV7-6,.,TRBJ2-1,.,CASSQDPPEGVVNEQFF,TGTGCCAGCAGCCAAGACCCCCCGGAGGGAGTGGTAAATGAGCAGTTCTTC
TRBV5-6,.,TRBJ2-7,once,CASRLVWDEQYF,TGTGCCAGCAGGTTGGTGTGGGATGAGCAGTACTTC
TRBV7-8,.,TRBJ2-3,many,CASSPLAGTDTQYF,TGTGCCAGCAGCCCTTTAGCGGGCACAGATACGCAGTATTTT
TRBV5-1,.,TRBJ2-5,.,CASSKSTSLAETQYF,TGCGCCAGCAGCAAATCAACTAGCTTAGCGGAGACCCAGTACTTC
TRBV2,.,TRBJ2-3,many,CASNSGEDTQYF,TGTGCCAGCAACTCGGGGGAGGATACGCAGTATTTT
TRBV6-6,TRBD1,TRBJ2-2,few,CASSYLGQGAGELFF,TGTGCCAGCAGTTACTTGGGACAGGGGGCCGGGGAGCTGTTTTTT
TRBV27,.,TRBJ2-1,many,CASSLMGLTYNEQFF,TGTGCCAGCAGTTTAATGGGGCTAACATACAATGAGCAGTTCTTC
TRBV6-4,.,TRBJ2-3,many,CASSGDPGSDTQYF,TGTGCCAGCAGTGGCGACCCAGGGTCAGATACGCAGTATTTT
TRBV12-3/TRBV12-4,TRBD2,TRBJ2-7,many,CASREGTSVSYEQYF,TGTGCCAGCAGGGAGGGAACTAGCGTCTCCTACGAGCAGTACTTC
TRBV10-1,.,TRBJ1-2,.,CASSDQGGYGYTF,TGCGCCAGCAGTGATCAGGGAGGCTATGGCTACACCTTC
TRBV30,.,TRBJ2-1,.,CAWSTAGGLNEQFF,TGTGCCTGGAGTACCGCAGGGGGACTCAATGAGCAGTTCTTC
TRBV3-1,TRBD2,TRBJ2-3,.,CASSPLAGGYTQYF,TGTGCCAGCAGCCCTCTAGCGGGAGGATATACGCAGTATTTT
TRBV12-3/TRBV12-4,.,TRBJ1-1,many,CASTPGFMNTEAFF,TGTGCCAGCACACCAGGTTTCATGAACACTGAAGCTTTCTTT
TRBV27,.,TRBJ1-1,many,CASFGAVNTEAFF,TGTGCCAGCTTCGGGGCGGTGAACACTGAAGCTTTCTTT
TRBV27,TRBD2,TRBJ2-1,few,CASTPWAGAYNEQFF,TGTGCCAGCACCCCCTGGGCGGGGGCCTACAATGAGCAGTTCTTC
TRBV5-5,TRBD1,TRBJ1-4,many,CASSSGTGSEKLFF,TGTGCCAGCAGCTCCGGGACAGGGAGTGAAAAACTGTTTTTT
TRBV20-1,TRBD1,TRBJ1-1,many,CSGDRGSTEAFF,TGCAGTGGGGACAGGGGAAGCACTGAAGCTTTCTTT
TRBV6-1,.,TRBJ2-3,many,CASSEAVGTDTQYF,TGTGCCAGCAGTGAAGCAGTAGGGACAGATACGCAGTATTTT
TRBV24-1,.,TRBJ1-1,many,CATRQTGMNTEAFF,TGTGCCACCAGGCAAACAGGGATGAACACTGAAGCTTTCTTT
TRBV19,.,TRBJ1-2,many,CASSSNPDLTAGYTF,TGTGCCAGTAGTTCAAACCCGGACCTCACGGCTGGCTACACCTTC
TRBV2,TRBD1,TRBJ1-1,many,CASRRTGGVGMNTEAFF,TGTGCCAGCAGGCGGACAGGGGGAGTGGGGATGAACACTGAAGCTTTCTTT
TRBV28,.,TRBJ2-1,many,CASSLIRRWAQPGNEQFF,TGTGCCAGCAGTTTAATTCGTAGGTGGGCGCAACCGGGCAATGAGCAGTTCTTC
TRBV20-1,.,TRBJ2-5,many,CSAKEYGETQYF,TGCAGTGCTAAGGAGTATGGAGAGACCCAGTACTTC
TRBV2,.,TRBJ2-3,many,CASMTGTDTQYF,TGTGCCAGCATGACGGGAACAGATACGCAGTATTTT
TRBV4-1,.,TRBJ1-4,.,CASSYPGTSNEKLFF,TGCGCCAGCAGCTACCCCGGGACTTCTAATGAAAAACTGTTTTTT
TRBV11-1,TRBD1,TRBJ1-2,many,CASSQGTGGGYTF,TGTGCCAGCAGCCAGGGGACAGGAGGGGGCTACACCTTC
TRBV7-2,TRBD2,TRBJ2-1,many,CASSLVGTSGTVLKYNEQFF,TGTGCCAGCAGCTTAGTTGGGACTAGCGGGACCGTGCTTAAGTACAATGAGCAGTTCTTC
TRBV20-1,TRBD2,TRBJ2-5,few,CSLERERGGRETQYF,TGCAGCCTAGAGCGGGAGAGGGGGGGACGAGAGACCCAGTACTTC
TRBV19,.,TRBJ1-4,.,CASSMGLRGTNEKLFF,TGTGCCAGTAGTATGGGCCTGAGGGGGACTAATGAAAAACTGTTTTTT
TRBV12-3/TRBV12-4,TRBD1,TRBJ2-1,.,CASSSPGQGGNEQFF,TGTGCCAGCAGTTCACCGGGACAGGGGGGGAATGAGCAGTTCTTC
TRBV12-3/TRBV12-4,TRBD2,TRBJ2-1,many,CASSPLAGAHNEQFF,TGTGCCAGCAGCCCACTAGCGGGAGCGCACAATGAGCAGTTCTTC
TRBV7-8,.,TRBJ1-2,many,CASSLRDLYGYTF,TGTGCCAGCAGCTTAAGGGATCTCTATGGCTACACCTTC
TRBV6-1,TRBD1,TRBJ2-7,many,CASSSSGQGGEQYF,TGTGCCAGCAGTTCGTCGGGACAGGGGGGCGAGCAGTACTTC
TRBV20-1,.,TRBJ1-1,many,CSARGRQNTEAFF,TGCAGTGCTAGAGGGAGACAGAACACTGAAGCTTTCTTT
TRBV6-1,TRBD1,TRBJ1-5,many,CASSFQGESNQPQHF,TGTGCCAGCAGTTTCCAGGGGGAGAGCAATCAGCCCCAGCATTTT
TRBV12-3/TRBV12-4,.,TRBJ2-3,many,CASTPGDGTDTQYF,TGTGCCAGCACCCCAGGCGACGGCACAGATACGCAGTATTTT
TRBV29-1,.,TRBJ2-1,few,CSVEGGWRDRYNQQFF,TGCAGCGTTGAAGGGGGGTGGAGGGACCGCTACAATCAGCAGTTCTTC
TRBV28,TRBD1,TRBJ1-2,many,CASSPPGQGASGYTF,TGTGCCAGCAGTCCTCCTGGACAGGGGGCAAGTGGCTACACCTTC
TRBV30,.,TRBJ2-3,.,CAWSAPPDTQYF,TGTGCCTGGAGTGCCCCCCCAGATACGCAGTATTTT